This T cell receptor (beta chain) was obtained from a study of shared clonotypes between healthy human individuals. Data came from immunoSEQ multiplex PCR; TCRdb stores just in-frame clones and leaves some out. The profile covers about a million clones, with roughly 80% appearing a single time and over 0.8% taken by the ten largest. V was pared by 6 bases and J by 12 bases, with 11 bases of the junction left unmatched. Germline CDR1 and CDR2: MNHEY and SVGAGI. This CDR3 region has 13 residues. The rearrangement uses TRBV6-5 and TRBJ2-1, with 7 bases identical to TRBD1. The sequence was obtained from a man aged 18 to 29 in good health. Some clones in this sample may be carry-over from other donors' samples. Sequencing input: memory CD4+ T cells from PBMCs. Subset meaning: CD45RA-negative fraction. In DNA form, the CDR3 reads TGTGCCAGCAGGGAGACAGGGTACGAGGGGCAGTTCTTC. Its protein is CASRETGYEGQFF.